This TCR beta chain was recovered during a study of T cell responses to AZD1222 COVID-19 vaccine. Study observations and caveats: Donors skewed white British and female; clonal diversity was possibly underestimated. After two AZD1222 doses, spike-specific TCR breadth and depth rose versus day 0. Vaccine-associated CD4 TCRs ranged over spike, dominating at 160-218 and 743-854.

Profiling relied on immunoSEQ multiplex PCR, and the TCRdb table lists in-frame clones only, not all of them. The data hold some 120,000 clones, with approximately 88% observed a single time. This clone is a singleton in its sample. Its target is unknown. The source material was peripheral blood, sampled on day 0 of AZD1222 vaccination. This clonotype was sampled from an adult in good health.

This CDR3 reads CASSQDTGVAGTDTQYF. The DNA for the CDR3 is TGCGCCAGCAGCCAAGATACAGGGGTAGCAGGCACAGATACGCAGTATTTT. This chain links TRBV4-3 with TRBJ2-3, with 7 positions matching TRBD1. The CDR3 sequence is 17 residues long. The junction had 7 bases not matched to a gene; V was cut back by 0 bases and J by 1 base. Looked up from germline, CDR1 is LGHNA and CDR2 is YSLEER.